The 28 T cell receptor beta chains presented below share a single source sample, sequenced in a study of human T cells and chemical hapten exposure. Time point noted: patch test 1, 2 weeks after DPC sensitization. Treatment indicated: therapeutic diphenylcyclopropenone sensitization with weekly scalp DPC. One entry per CDR3 protein results from TCRdb running MiXCR on the RACE reads. The table shows some 350,000 distinct CDR3 sequences, with about 7% occurring only once. The sample here was whole blood, taken in connection with sensitization to the hapten diphenylcyclopropenone (DPC). The receptors were gathered from a woman aged 18-29 years with alopecia areata. Some clones in this sample may be carry-over from other donors' samples.

This clonotype was seen many times. The rearrangement links TRBV6-1 to TRBJ2-7, with D unresolved. This CDR3 is 14 amino acids long. The germline V gene has CDR1 MNHNS and CDR2 SASEGT. V lost 0 bases to trimming and J lost 4 bases, with 10 bases between them. Here the CDR3 DNA reads TGTGCCAGCAGTGAAGCGCACTTTCAATACGAGCAGTACTTC. The encoded protein is CASSEAHFQYEQYF.

Ten or more counts support this clonotype. The CDR3 bases are TGTGCCAGCAGCCAACCTCTAGGACCTAGCACAGATACGCAGTATTTT. It codes for CASSQPLGPSTDTQYF. J is TRBJ2-3 and V is TRBV3-1; D uncertain. Germline V lookup: CDR1 LGHDT, CDR2 YNNKEL (reference sequence). The CDR3 extends over 16 amino acids. Trimming cost V 2 bases and J 0 bases, with 12 bases left between them.

At least ten counts were recorded for this clonotype. The chain links TRBV20-1 to TRBJ2-3; 8 nucleotides line up with TRBD2. V lost 1 base to trimming and J lost 6 bases; unmatched junction nucleotides: 12. Per germline, CDR1 DFQATT and CDR2 SNEGSKA (reference sequence). The CDR3 totals 16 residues. The CDR3 is CSARVWASGSPDTQYF. For the CDR3, the DNA is TGCAGTGCTAGAGTCTGGGCTAGCGGGTCACCGGATACGCAGTATTTT.

The table lists this clonotype with many counts. The chain combines TRBV5-1 with TRBJ2-5; a weak D match, TRBD1 (5 bases). The V end was cut by 0 bases, the J end by 2 bases, with 5 bases between. The CDR3 length is 13 residues. The germline V gene encodes CDR1 SGHRS and CDR2 YFSETQ. In DNA, the CDR3 is TGCGCCAGCAGCTTGGGACAGCAAGAGACCCAGTACTTC. This gives the protein CASSLGQQETQYF.

This clonotype occurred a few times. V is TRBV20-1 and J is TRBJ1-6; TRBD1 matches 8 bases. From germline, CDR1 is DFQATT and CDR2 SNEGSKA (reference sequence). This CDR3 contains 15 residues. J gave up 8 bases and V 0 bases, and 6 bases lay outside the gene matches. As DNA, the CDR3 is TGCAGTGCTAGAGATAGCAGACAGGGGTATTCACCCCTCCACTTT. It encodes CSARDSRQGYSPLHF.

The genes are TRBV4-3 and TRBJ2-6; D unclear. Between the trimmed V and J ends, which lost 0 bases and 0 bases, there was a span of 6 bases. The CDR3 consists of 16 residues. Germline CDR1 LGHNA, CDR2 YSLEER. The CDR3 nucleotides read TGCGCCAGCAGCCAAGATCCGGTCTCTGGGGCCAACGTCCTGACTTTC. This sequence encodes CASSQDPVSGANVLTF.

The sample holds many counts of this clonotype. V usage is TRBV9 and J usage is TRBJ1-6, with 10 positions matching TRBD1. V dropped 4 bases and J dropped 3; count of bases not matched to a gene: 10. CDR1 and CDR2 from the germline V gene are SGDLS and YYNGEE. CDR3 length: 18 amino acids. The CDR3 DNA follows: TGTGCCAGCAGCACCCAAACCGGGACAGGGGACTATAATTCACCCCTCCACTTT. Protein: CASSTQTGTGDYNSPLHF.

This clonotype occurred many times. The chain is built from TRBV29-1 and TRBJ2-3, with 7 bases identical to TRBD1. J gave up 5 bases and V 7 bases, and 6 bases lay outside the gene matches. The germline gives CDR1 SQVTM, CDR2 ANQGSEA. CDR3 length equals 12 residues. The CDR3 nucleotides are TGCAGCGCCGACAGGGTTAAAGATACGCAGTATTTT. It translates to CSADRVKDTQYF.

This clonotype was seen a few times. The chain carries TRBV14 and TRBJ1-1; D is possibly TRBD1 (5 bases). CDR1 is SGHDN, CDR2 FVKESK, per germline. Deletions cut 0 bases from V and 7 bases from J, with 18 bases between. This CDR3 is 16 amino acids long. CDR3 residues: CASSQDARGAGFEAFF. The CDR3 DNA reads as TGTGCCAGCAGCCAAGATGCGAGAGGGGCCGGTTTTGAAGCTTTCTTT.

This clonotype appeared a few times. The V gene is TRBV6-2 or TRBV6-3, the J gene TRBJ2-2; D is unclear. Germline CDR1 MNHEY, CDR2 SVGEGT. The germline V and J ends were trimmed by 5 bases and 11 bases, with 9 bases remaining between them. The CDR3 is 11 residues long. Here the CDR3 DNA reads TGTGCCAGCAGTCCTCGACGAGAGCTGTTTTTT. It codes for CASSPRRELFF.

A few counts support this clonotype. This sequence joins TRBV6-2 or TRBV6-3 and TRBJ1-6, with 9 bases that match TRBD1. The V segment lost 5 bases and the J segment 5 bases; nucleotides outside the gene matches: 7. CDR3 length: 16 residues. CDR1 is MNHEY, CDR2 SVGEGT, per germline. The CDR3, as DNA: TGTGCCAGCAGTGGACCGACAGGGGGAAATAATTCACCCCTCCACTTT. The encoded protein is CASSGPTGGNNSPLHF.

The table lists this clonotype with a few counts. CDR3 DNA sequence: TGTGCCAGCAGTCCCCAGACTAGCGGGGGCACAGATACGCAGTATTTT. This codes for CASSPQTSGGTDTQYF. This sequence joins TRBV27 and TRBJ2-3, with 11 bases matching TRBD2. The CDR3 is made up of 16 amino acids. Germline V CDR1 and CDR2: MNHEY, SMNVEV (reference sequence). V trimming: 5 bases; J trimming: 1 base; junction bases outside the gene matches: 5.

This clonotype appeared a few times. This chain joins TRBV5-1 and TRBJ1-2; D not certain. The CDR3 extends over 13 amino acids. Germline CDR1 and CDR2: SGHRS and YFSETQ. Trimming removed 6 bases from V and 4 bases from J, with 13 bases in between. The chain's CDR3 is CASTYDLSYGYTF. In nucleotides, the CDR3 is TGCGCCAGCACCTACGACCTTTCCTATGGCTACACCTTC.

The chain couples TRBV2 to TRBJ1-1; 7 bases are a match to TRBD1. This CDR3 is built from 15 residues. The V gene end was trimmed by 7 bases and the J gene end by 11 bases; junction bases not matched to a gene: 19. Germline CDR1 is SNHLY and CDR2 is FYNNEI. CDR3 coding DNA: TGTGCCAGCATAGACGCCGGGGACAGTAACCTTAGGGCTTTCTTT. Translation: CASIDAGDSNLRAFF.

This clonotype was observed many times. The V gene is TRBV12-3 or TRBV12-4, the J gene TRBJ2-7, with 10 bases that match TRBD2. V lost 5 bases and J lost 2; bases outside the gene matches: 9. The CDR3 loop spans 16 amino acids. In DNA, the CDR3 is TGTGCCAGCAGTCTCCTAGCGGGGGCCACAGCCTACGAGCAGTACTTC. Its protein product is CASSLLAGATAYEQYF.

This clonotype appeared a few times. This chain uses TRBV5-1 with TRBJ1-6; TRBD1 matches 7 bases. This CDR3 contains 15 residues. Germline-derived CDR1 and CDR2 are SGHRS and YFSETQ. Germline trimming cut 4 bases from V and 6 bases from J; bases unmatched to any gene: 7. In DNA form, the CDR3 reads TGCGCCAGCAGCCTGATACAGGGGTCTAATTCACCCCTCCACTTT. It is translated as CASSLIQGSNSPLHF.

This rearrangement joins TRBV4-2 to TRBJ2-5; D uncertain. CDR1 is LGHNA and CDR2 is YNFKEQ in the germline V gene. The CDR3 consists of 13 residues. V was pared by 0 bases and J by 5 bases, with 7 bases between. The CDR3 DNA reads TGTGCCAGCAGCCAAGATCAAAGGGAGACCCAGTACTTC. This codes for CASSQDQRETQYF.

The J gene is TRBJ1-2, the V gene TRBV2, with 8 bases that match TRBD1. J lost 7 bases, V lost 5 bases, and 6 bases had no gene match. Germline assignment: CDR1 SNHLY and CDR2 FYNNEI. The CDR3 consists of 13 residues. The CDR3 DNA follows: TGTGCCAGCAGTCCAGGGGGCACTTCTGGCTACACCTTC. Translation: CASSPGGTSGYTF.

The chain employs TRBV4-2 and TRBJ1-4, with TRBD1 matching 10 bases. This CDR3 comprises 16 residues. The germline gives CDR1 LGHNA, CDR2 YNFKEQ. J was trimmed by 6 bases and V by 1 base; bases with no gene match: 5. The CDR3 here is CASSQADRGKDEKLFF. The CDR3 DNA follows: TGTGCCAGCAGCCAAGCGGACAGGGGGAAGGATGAAAAACTGTTTTTT.

CDR3 in DNA: TGTGCCAGCAGTTTAAAGTGGGGCGCTGAAGCTTTCTTT. Its protein is CASSLKWGAEAFF. The genes are TRBV12-3 or TRBV12-4 and TRBJ1-1; TRBD1 is a possible D gene (5 bases). The CDR3 runs to 13 residues. V lost 2 bases and J 6 bases, leaving 10 bases between the germline ends.

This clonotype was seen many times. The genes are TRBV5-1 and TRBJ2-4; no reliable D call. CDR1 is SGHRS, CDR2 YFSETQ, per germline. The CDR3 is 14 amino acids. V was clipped by 0 bases and J by 5 bases, with 9 bases between them. CDR3 loop: CASSLATGQNIQYF. The CDR3 region has the DNA TGCGCCAGCAGCTTGGCCACCGGGCAAAACATTCAGTACTTC.

This clonotype was picked up a small number of times. The chain links TRBV24-1 to TRBJ2-2; TRBD1 matches at 12 bases. Trimming removed 4 bases from V and 8 bases from J; junction bases left unmatched: 7. Germline values: CDR1 KGHDR, CDR2 SFDVKD. This CDR3 spans 16 amino acids. This CDR3 reads CATSDPGQGATGELFF. The CDR3 DNA reads as TGTGCCACCAGTGACCCGGGACAGGGGGCGACGGGGGAGCTGTTTTTT.

To note about this clonotype: Since a much larger clone is just one base distant, this may be a read error. The V and J genes are TRBV6-5 and TRBJ2-7; D uncertain. Per the germline V gene, CDR1 is MNHEY and CDR2 is SVGAGI. Between the trimmed V and J ends, which lost 0 bases and 2 bases, there was a span of 8 bases. The CDR3 covers 14 residues. This chain's CDR3 is CASSYSYDAYEQYF. The CDR3 DNA reads as TGTGCCAGCAGTTACTCGTACGATGCCTACGAGCAGTACTTC.

This clonotype appeared many times. The chain has TRBV6-5 and TRBJ2-7, with D unclear. In germline, CDR1 is MNHEY, CDR2 SVGAGI. Trimming took off 6 bases at V and 4 bases at J, with 13 bases between the two ends. The CDR3 extends over 13 amino acids. CDR3 sequence: CASRNPGGYEQYF. The CDR3 bases are TGTGCCAGCAGAAACCCGGGTGGTTACGAGCAGTACTTC.

A remark on this clonotype: A read error may be the cause here, since a much bigger clone is one base away. The V gene is TRBV12-3 or TRBV12-4, the J gene TRBJ2-7; D unresolved. Between the trimmed V and J ends, which lost 10 bases and 3 bases, there was a span of 16 bases. The CDR3 extends over 13 amino acids. The CDR3 is CATTGLLGYEQYF. The CDR3 region has the DNA TGTGCCACCACGGGTCTACTCGGCTACGAGCAGTACTTC.

This chain connects TRBV12-3 or TRBV12-4 to TRBJ2-3; 11 nucleotides line up with TRBD2. The junction had 8 bases not matched to a gene; V was cut back by 6 bases and J by 6 bases. This CDR3 has 15 amino acids. The CDR3 sequence: CASSRSGGGPDTQYF. DNA for the CDR3: TGTGCCAGCAGCCGTAGCGGGGGGGGCCCCGATACGCAGTATTTT.

This clonotype was counted between two and nine times. The V gene is TRBV27, the J gene TRBJ2-7; 10 bases match TRBD1. The CDR3 extends over 18 amino acids. The germline V gene has CDR1 MNHEY and CDR2 SMNVEV (reference sequence). V lost 1 base and J lost 6; bases outside the gene matches: 15. The CDR3 region is CASSLFMGFRTGGSEQYF. CDR3 DNA sequence: TGTGCCAGCAGTTTATTCATGGGGTTTCGGACAGGGGGTAGCGAGCAGTACTTC.

The rearrangement joins TRBV27 to TRBJ2-7; D is possibly TRBD1 or TRBD2 (5 bases each). From germline, CDR1 is MNHEY and CDR2 SMNVEV (reference sequence). Trimming removed 6 bases at V and 1 base at J, with 19 bases between. There are 16 residues in the CDR3. The CDR3 DNA follows: TGTGCCAGCAGACCGGGACCGGGAAGGGAGTCCTACGAGCAGTACTTC. It encodes CASRPGPGRESYEQYF.